These 20 T cell receptor beta chains were sequenced from one sample in a study of T cell responses to AZD1222 COVID-19 vaccine. Method: immunoSEQ multiplex PCR; TCRdb's copy keeps in-frame clones and lacks some. The sample comprises about 120,000 clones, 80% to 90% of which are singletons, and 3.9% rests with the top ten. The sequences come from peripheral blood, collected on day 0 of MenACWY control vaccination. These TCRs come from an adult in good health.

The genes are TRBV6-4 and TRBJ1-4, with 8 bases matching TRBD1. J gave up 10 bases and V 6 bases, and 10 bases lay outside the gene matches. CDR1 is MRHNA and CDR2 is SNTAGT in the germline V gene. This CDR3 is built from 14 residues. The CDR3 here is CASSPGQDVGKLFF. As DNA, the CDR3 is TGTGCCAGCAGCCCGGGACAGGATGTGGGAAAACTGTTTTTT.

This clone showed up just a few times. CDR3 nucleotide sequence: TGCGCCAGCAGCCAAGGGCAGACCCTTGCAACTAATGAAAAACTGTTTTTT. This codes for CASSQGQTLATNEKLFF. The chain links TRBV4-1 to TRBJ1-4; D uncertain. V was pared by 1 base and J by 0 bases, with 12 bases between. The CDR3 covers 17 residues. Germline V gene sequence: CDR1 MGHRA, CDR2 YSYEKL.

This clone has only a few counts. The rearrangement joins TRBV2 to TRBJ2-3; D gene uncertain. Trimming took 1 base from V and 7 from J, leaving 6 bases between them. Germline V CDR1 and CDR2: SNHLY, FYNNEI. This CDR3 comprises 12 residues. The CDR3: CASSEEANTQYF. Written as DNA, the CDR3 is TGTGCCAGCAGTGAAGAGGCGAATACGCAGTATTTT.

This rearrangement joins TRBV6-2 or TRBV6-3 to TRBJ1-2; 8 bases are a match to TRBD1. CDR1 and CDR2 (germline): MNHEY, SVGEGT. The CDR3 extends over 14 amino acids. With 4 bases clipped from V and 4 bases from J, the junction kept 5 bases outside the gene matches. Here the CDR3 reads CASSFQGARYGYTF. As DNA, the CDR3 is TGTGCCAGCAGTTTCCAGGGGGCTCGCTATGGCTACACCTTC.

The CDR3 region is CATSDLPGPQHF. CDR3 DNA: TGTGCCACCAGTGATTTGCCTGGGCCCCAGCATTTT. The V gene is TRBV24-1, the J gene TRBJ1-5; D not resolved. In germline, CDR1 is KGHDR, CDR2 SFDVKD. Between the trimmed V and J ends, which lost 0 bases and 9 bases, there was a span of 5 bases. The CDR3 has 12 residues.

This chain connects TRBV19 to TRBJ1-1, with TRBD1 as a possible D gene (6 bases). Germline CDR1 is LNHDA and CDR2 is SQIVND (reference sequence). This CDR3 contains 14 residues. V lost 9 bases, J lost 2 bases, and 16 bases lay in between. CDR3 residues: CASLWGTSNTEAFF. The CDR3 DNA reads as TGTGCCAGCCTTTGGGGGACATCCAACACTGAAGCTTTCTTT.

This chain links TRBV19 with TRBJ2-1; D uncertain. Trimming cost V 3 bases and J 4 bases, with 13 bases left between them. Germline V gives CDR1 LNHDA, CDR2 SQIVND (reference sequence). The length of the CDR3 is 15 residues. Here the CDR3 reads CASSITGLRYNEQFF. The CDR3 DNA reads as TGTGCCAGTAGTATCACGGGTCTGAGGTACAATGAGCAGTTCTTC.

This rearrangement joins TRBV5-1 to TRBJ1-1, with D hard to call. Germline CDR1 reads SGHRS; CDR2 reads YFSETQ. CDR3 length: 15 amino acids. Trimming pared 2 bases from V and 0 bases from J, leaving 11 bases between. The CDR3 nucleotides are TGCGCCAGCAGCTTCTATAACAGTATGAACACTGAAGCTTTCTTT. This gives the protein CASSFYNSMNTEAFF.

The chain combines TRBV5-4 with TRBJ2-5; D remains ambiguous. V dropped 0 bases and J dropped 4 bases, with 10 bases sitting between them. This CDR3 is 14 amino acids long. Germline CDR1 and CDR2: SGHNT and YYREEE (reference sequence). This chain's CDR3 is CASSLAGYLETQYF. The CDR3, as DNA: TGTGCCAGCAGCTTGGCAGGATACCTAGAGACCCAGTACTTC.

The chain carries TRBV3-1 (or the pseudogene TRBV3-2) and TRBJ1-6; possibly TRBD1 for D (6 bases). V was pared by 4 bases and J by 7 bases, with 23 bases between. The germline CDR1 and CDR2 sequences are LGHDT and YNNKEL (reference sequence). The CDR3 spans 18 residues. This CDR3 is CASSPNAPRQAVNSPLHF. The CDR3 coding sequence is TGTGCCAGCAGCCCAAACGCCCCGAGACAGGCGGTCAATTCACCCCTCCACTTT.

The rearrangement links TRBV18 to TRBJ1-4; no firm D call. Germline CDR1 is KGHSH and CDR2 is LQKENI. CDR3 size: 14 residues. V lost 6 bases to trimming and J lost 7 bases, with 15 bases between them. The CDR3 DNA follows: TGTGCCAGCTCCCCCGCATCGGAAGCTGAAAAACTGTTTTTT. Translated: CASSPASEAEKLFF. The whole variable domain, filled in from reference TRBV18 and TRBJ1-4, reads NAGVMQNPRHLVRRRGQEARLRCSPMKGHSHVYWYRQLPEEGLKFMVYLQKENIIDESGMPKERFSAEFPKEGPSILRIQQVVRGDSAAYFCASSPASEAEKLFFGSGTQLSVL.

The rearrangement links TRBV11-2 to TRBJ1-2; 7 bases map to TRBD1. With V trimmed by 1 base and J by 7 bases, 3 bases remained unmatched. The CDR3 contains 13 residues. Germline CDR1 is SGHAT and CDR2 is FQNNGV. CDR3 sequence (DNA): TGTGCCAGCAGCTTAGGACAGGGAGCTGGCTACACCTTC. It specifies CASSLGQGAGYTF.

Only one count was recorded for this clone. V is TRBV6-5 and J is TRBJ2-7; D perhaps matches TRBD1 (6 bases). This CDR3 is 14 amino acids long. CDR1 MNHEY and CDR2 SVGAGI come from the germline V gene. With 6 bases removed from V and 2 bases from J, the gap between germline ends came to 14 bases. The CDR3 DNA is TGTGCCAGCAGAACGGACAGACCTCCCTACGAGCAGTACTTC. Amino acids: CASRTDRPPYEQYF.

The rearrangement joins TRBV29-1 to TRBJ2-1; D is possibly TRBD2 (6 bases). The CDR3 sequence is 14 residues long. The V end was cut by 4 bases, the J end by 4 bases, with 14 bases between. Germline V gene sequence: CDR1 SQVTM, CDR2 ANQGSEA. Here the CDR3 reads CSVARGTLYNEQFF. CDR3 DNA sequence: TGCAGCGTTGCACGGGGGACGCTTTACAATGAGCAGTTCTTC.

This chain joins TRBV9 and TRBJ1-2, with a tentative D call TRBD1 (6 bases). V lost 2 bases and J lost 2, with 7 bases in between. This CDR3 contains 13 residues. Germline V gene data show CDR1 as SGDLS and CDR2 as YYNGEE. In DNA, the CDR3 is TGTGCCAGCAGCGTGCAGGGGAACTATGGCTACACCTTC. It codes for CASSVQGNYGYTF.

V usage is TRBV7-7 and J usage is TRBJ2-2; 13 bases line up with TRBD2. The CDR3 extends over 17 amino acids. The trim removed 5 bases at V and 7 bases at J, leaving 10 bases unmatched. CDR1 and CDR2 (germline): SSHAT, FNYEAQ (reference sequence). The CDR3 nucleotides read TGTGCCAGCAGCACCGGGACTAGCGGGACAACGGGCGGGGAGCTGTTTTTT. Translated: CASSTGTSGTTGGELFF. Looking up the rest from reference TRBV7-7 and TRBJ2-2 gives the full variable domain: GAGVSQSPRYKVTKRGQDVTLRCDPISSHATLYWYQQALGQGPEFLTYFNYEAQPDKSGLPSDRFSAERPEGSISTLTIQRTEQRDSAMYRCASSTGTSGTTGGELFFGEGSRLTVL.

V usage is TRBV2 and J usage is TRBJ1-2; the D gene is possibly TRBD1 (6 bases). The CDR3 loop spans 13 amino acids. Germline V gene lookup returns CDR1 SNHLY and CDR2 FYNNEI. Trimming pared 7 bases from V and 4 bases from J, leaving 13 bases between. The CDR3 sequence: CASNGQSAYGYTF. The CDR3 region has the DNA TGTGCCAGCAACGGACAGTCTGCCTATGGCTACACCTTC.

The chain is built from TRBV10-3 and TRBJ1-6, with D possibly being TRBD1 (6 bases). The CDR3 contains 17 residues. Germline V lookup: CDR1 ENHRY, CDR2 SYGVKD. The V end was cut by 0 bases, the J end by 2 bases, with 11 bases between. The CDR3: CAISESGQRPYNSPLHF. CDR3 in DNA: TGTGCCATCAGTGAGTCAGGACAGAGACCCTATAATTCACCCCTCCACTTT.

The chain couples TRBV5-1 to TRBJ1-5; D is uncertain. Trimming stripped 1 base from V and 6 bases from J, with 14 bases between. Per germline, CDR1 SGHRS and CDR2 YFSETQ. The CDR3 is made up of 15 amino acids. CDR3 nucleotides: TGCGCCAGCAGCTTGTTACCGTCGGGGTCTCAGCCCCAGCATTTT. Translating gives CASSLLPSGSQPQHF.

The chain joins TRBV28 to TRBJ1-5; no clear D. Trimming took off 6 bases at V and 9 bases at J, with 9 bases between the two ends. The germline CDR1 and CDR2 sequences are MDHEN and SYDVKM. The CDR3 runs 11 residues. The CDR3 sequence is CASSSVRPQHF. The CDR3 DNA sequence: TGTGCCAGCAGCTCCGTGCGGCCCCAGCATTTT.